The clone carrying this T cell receptor (beta chain) was counted a few times. Its antigen is unknown. TCRdb re-derived calls from the 5' RACE reads in MiXCR, one entry per CDR3 protein. The table shows around 400,000 distinct CDR3 sequences, with approximately 25% occurring only once. The CDR3 is 13 amino acids. CDR1 DFQATT and CDR2 SNEGSKA come from the germline V gene (reference sequence). V was cut by 3 bases and J by 10 bases, with 13 bases left in between. These data belong to a study of T-cell memory formation after mild COVID-19. The study, taken as a whole, reports: Contracting CD4+ clones were located mainly in CM and EM, and CD8+ clones in EMRA. Nothing confirmed that second-wave clones peaking on day 37 were specific for SARS-CoV-2.

The TCR sequence derives from an adult woman who had mild COVID-19 (a few samples of this study predate the infection). Cell type and time point are not known. V usage is TRBV20-1 and J usage is TRBJ1-6; D is perhaps TRBD1 (5 bases). Material for sequencing was PBMCs or a T cell subset sorted from them (not recorded which). CDR3 coding DNA: TGCAGTGCTAGCAGGCAGGGATGGTCACCCCTCCACTTT. This codes for CSASRQGWSPLHF.